The 4 T cell receptor beta chains below were found in one sample sequenced in a study of cytomegalovirus exposure and HLA in healthy donors. PCR involved 60 Vbeta and 13 Jbeta primers. Repertoires were generated with immunoSEQ multiplex PCR, while TCRdb's copy carries only in-frame clones and drops some. The sample records nearly 200,000 clones, over 65% being singletons. The material sequenced was PBMCs. All receptors come from a boy aged 2 to 10 in good health and CMV-seronegative.

In this sample, this clone turned up a few times. The chain recombines TRBV15 with TRBJ2-3; TRBD2 aligns across 8 bases. The CDR3 has 18 residues. V gave up 2 bases and J gave up 0 bases; unmatched junction bases: 10. From germline, CDR1 is LNHNV and CDR2 YYDKDF (reference sequence). The CDR3 bases are TGTGCCACCAGCAGAATTTACCCCGGGACTAGTAGCACAGATACGCAGTATTTT. This translates into CATSRIYPGTSSTDTQYF.

The chain employs TRBV4-3 and TRBJ1-1; no firm D call. CDR3 length equals 19 residues. The ends were cut back, 0 bases at V and 0 bases at J, with 20 bases in the middle. Germline V gene data show CDR1 as LGHNA and CDR2 as YSLEER. CDR3 sequence reads: CASSQDRSREVPLNTEAFF. The CDR3 nucleotides read TGCGCCAGCAGCCAAGATCGTAGTAGGGAGGTCCCCTTGAACACTGAAGCTTTCTTT.

The gene calls are TRBV7-2 and TRBJ2-5; TRBD2 matches 7 bases. V trimming: 4 bases; J trimming: 5 bases; junction bases outside the gene matches: 7. The V gene's germline CDR1 is SGHTA and CDR2 FQGNSA. The CDR3 has 14 residues. Here the CDR3 DNA reads TGTGCCAGCAGCTACCCGGGACTAAGGGAGACCCAGTACTTC. This encodes CASSYPGLRETQYF.

The chain combines TRBV6-4 with TRBJ1-5; perhaps TRBD1 as D (5 bases). CDR1 is MRHNA, CDR2 SNTAGT, per germline. Trimming removed 8 bases at V and 0 bases at J, with 26 bases between. The CDR3 runs to 19 residues. CDR3: CASHYGGKQLLYSNQPQHF. The DNA of the CDR3 is TGTGCCAGCCACTACGGGGGGAAACAGCTACTATATAGCAATCAGCCCCAGCATTTT.